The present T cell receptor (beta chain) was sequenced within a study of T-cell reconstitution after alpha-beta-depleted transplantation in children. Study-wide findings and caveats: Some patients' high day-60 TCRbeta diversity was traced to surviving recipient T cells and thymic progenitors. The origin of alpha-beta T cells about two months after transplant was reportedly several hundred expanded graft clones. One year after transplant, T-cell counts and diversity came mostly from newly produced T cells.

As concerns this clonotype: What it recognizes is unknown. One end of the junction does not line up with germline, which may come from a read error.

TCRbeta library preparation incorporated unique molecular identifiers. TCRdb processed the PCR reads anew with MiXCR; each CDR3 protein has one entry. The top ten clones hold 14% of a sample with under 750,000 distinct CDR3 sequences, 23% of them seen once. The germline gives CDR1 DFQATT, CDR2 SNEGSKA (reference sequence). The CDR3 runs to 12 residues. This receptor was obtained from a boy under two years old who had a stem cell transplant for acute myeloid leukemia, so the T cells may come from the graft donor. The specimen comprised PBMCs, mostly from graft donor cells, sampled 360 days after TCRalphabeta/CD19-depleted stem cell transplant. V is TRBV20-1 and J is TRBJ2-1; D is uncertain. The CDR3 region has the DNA TGCAGTGCTAGAATAGTTTACACTGAGCAGTTCTTC. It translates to CSARIVYTEQFF.